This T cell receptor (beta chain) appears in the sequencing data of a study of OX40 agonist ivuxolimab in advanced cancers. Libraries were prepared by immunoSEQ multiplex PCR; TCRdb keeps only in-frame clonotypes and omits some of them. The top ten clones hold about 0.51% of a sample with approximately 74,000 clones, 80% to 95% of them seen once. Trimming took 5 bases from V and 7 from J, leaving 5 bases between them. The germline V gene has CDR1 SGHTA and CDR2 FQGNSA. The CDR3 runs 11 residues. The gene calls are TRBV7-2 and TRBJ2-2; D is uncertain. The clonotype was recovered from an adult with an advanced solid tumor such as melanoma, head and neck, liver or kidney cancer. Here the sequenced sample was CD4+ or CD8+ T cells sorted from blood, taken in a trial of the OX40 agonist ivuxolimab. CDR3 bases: TGTGCCAGCAGCCCCAGCGGGGAGCTGTTTTTT. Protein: CASSPSGELFF.